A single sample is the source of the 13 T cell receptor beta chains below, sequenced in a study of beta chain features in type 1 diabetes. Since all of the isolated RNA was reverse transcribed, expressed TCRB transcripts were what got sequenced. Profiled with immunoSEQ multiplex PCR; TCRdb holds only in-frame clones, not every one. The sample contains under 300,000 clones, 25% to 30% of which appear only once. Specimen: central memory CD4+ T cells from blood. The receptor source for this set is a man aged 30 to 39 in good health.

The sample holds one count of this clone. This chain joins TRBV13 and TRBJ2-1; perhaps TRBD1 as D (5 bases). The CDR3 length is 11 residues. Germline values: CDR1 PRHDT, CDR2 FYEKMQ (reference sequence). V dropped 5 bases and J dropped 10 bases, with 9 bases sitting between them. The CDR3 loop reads CASSIRQEQFF. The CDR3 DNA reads TGTGCCAGCAGCATTCGACAGGAGCAGTTCTTC.

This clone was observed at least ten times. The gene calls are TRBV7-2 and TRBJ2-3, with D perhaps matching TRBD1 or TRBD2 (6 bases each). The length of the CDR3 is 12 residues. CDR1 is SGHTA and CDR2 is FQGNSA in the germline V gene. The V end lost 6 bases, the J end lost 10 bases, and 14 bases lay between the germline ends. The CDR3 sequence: CASSPRGRAQYF. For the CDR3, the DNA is TGTGCCAGCAGTCCCCGGGGGCGGGCGCAGTATTTT.

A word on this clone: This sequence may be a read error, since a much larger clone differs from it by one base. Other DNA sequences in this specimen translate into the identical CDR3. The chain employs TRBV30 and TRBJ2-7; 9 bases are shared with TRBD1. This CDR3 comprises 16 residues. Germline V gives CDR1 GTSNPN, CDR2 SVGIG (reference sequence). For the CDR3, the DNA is TGTGCCTGGACTCAGAATTGGGGACAGGGTGGGTACGAACAGTACTTC. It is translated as CAWTQNWGQGGYEQYF. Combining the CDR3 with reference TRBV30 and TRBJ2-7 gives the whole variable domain SQTIHQWPATLVQPVGSPLSLECTVEGTSNPNLYWYRQAAGRGLQLLFYSVGIGQISSEVPQNLSASRPQDRQFILSSKKLLLSDSGFYLCAWTQNWGQGGYEQYFGPGTRLTVT.

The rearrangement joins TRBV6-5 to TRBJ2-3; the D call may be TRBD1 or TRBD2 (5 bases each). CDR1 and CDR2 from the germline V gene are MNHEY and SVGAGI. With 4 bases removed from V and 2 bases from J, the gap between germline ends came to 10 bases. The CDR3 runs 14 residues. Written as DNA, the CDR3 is TGTGCCAGCAGTTCCCCGGGGCTCACAGATACGCAGTATTTT. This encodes CASSSPGLTDTQYF.

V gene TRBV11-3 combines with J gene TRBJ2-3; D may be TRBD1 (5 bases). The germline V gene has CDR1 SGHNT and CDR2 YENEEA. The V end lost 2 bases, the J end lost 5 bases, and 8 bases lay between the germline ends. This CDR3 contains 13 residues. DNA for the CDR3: TGTGCCAGCAGCTTAATGGGGCAAGATACGCAGTATTTT. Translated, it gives CASSLMGQDTQYF.

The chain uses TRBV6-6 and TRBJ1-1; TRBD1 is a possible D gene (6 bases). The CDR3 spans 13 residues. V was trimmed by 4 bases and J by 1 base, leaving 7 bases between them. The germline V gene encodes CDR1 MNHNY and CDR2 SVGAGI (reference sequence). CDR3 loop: CASSWGQNTEAFF. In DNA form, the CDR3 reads TGTGCCAGCAGTTGGGGACAGAACACTGAAGCTTTCTTT.

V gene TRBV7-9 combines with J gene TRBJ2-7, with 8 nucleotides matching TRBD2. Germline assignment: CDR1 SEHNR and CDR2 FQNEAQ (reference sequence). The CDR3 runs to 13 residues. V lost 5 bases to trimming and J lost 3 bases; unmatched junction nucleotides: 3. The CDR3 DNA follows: TGTGCCAGCAGCCAGGGACTAGGCTACGAGCAGTACTTC. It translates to CASSQGLGYEQYF.

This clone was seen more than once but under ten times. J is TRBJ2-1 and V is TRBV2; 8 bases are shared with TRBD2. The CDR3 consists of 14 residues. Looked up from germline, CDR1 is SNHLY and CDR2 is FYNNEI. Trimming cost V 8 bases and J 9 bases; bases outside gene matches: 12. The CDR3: CASERRGGPGEQFF. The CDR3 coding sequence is TGTGCCAGCGAACGTCGGGGGGGCCCCGGTGAGCAGTTCTTC.

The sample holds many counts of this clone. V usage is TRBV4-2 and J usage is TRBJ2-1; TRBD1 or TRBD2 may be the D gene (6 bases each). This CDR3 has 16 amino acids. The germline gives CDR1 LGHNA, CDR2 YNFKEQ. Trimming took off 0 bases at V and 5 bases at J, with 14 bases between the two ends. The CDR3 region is CASSQDRGGTNNEQFF. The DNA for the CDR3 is TGTGCCAGCAGCCAAGATCGGGGCGGGACAAACAATGAGCAGTTCTTC.

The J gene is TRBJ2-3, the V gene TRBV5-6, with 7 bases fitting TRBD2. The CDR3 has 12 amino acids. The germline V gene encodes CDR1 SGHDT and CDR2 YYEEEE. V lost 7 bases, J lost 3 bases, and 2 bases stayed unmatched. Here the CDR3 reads CASRTRTDTQYF. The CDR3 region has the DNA TGTGCCAGCCGGACTAGGACAGATACGCAGTATTTT.

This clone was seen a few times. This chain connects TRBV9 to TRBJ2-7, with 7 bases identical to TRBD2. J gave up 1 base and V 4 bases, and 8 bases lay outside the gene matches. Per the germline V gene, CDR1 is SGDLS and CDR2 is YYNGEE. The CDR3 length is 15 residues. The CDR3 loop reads CASSSGGFSSYEQYF. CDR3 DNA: TGTGCCAGCAGCTCCGGGGGGTTCTCGTCCTACGAGCAGTACTTC.

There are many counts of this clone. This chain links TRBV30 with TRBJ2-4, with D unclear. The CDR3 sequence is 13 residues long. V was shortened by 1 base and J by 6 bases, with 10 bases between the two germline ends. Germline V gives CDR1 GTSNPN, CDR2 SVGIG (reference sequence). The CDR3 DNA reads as TGTGCCTGGAGTGATCAAGCAGGAAACATTCAGTACTTC. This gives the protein CAWSDQAGNIQYF.

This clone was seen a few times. The CDR3 loop is CASSFSNMNTEAFF. The CDR3 coding sequence is TGTGCCAGCAGCTTCTCCAACATGAACACTGAAGCTTTCTTT. This chain joins TRBV7-2 and TRBJ1-1; D is unresolved. Germline CDR1 and CDR2: SGHTA and FQGNSA. This CDR3 spans 14 amino acids. V gave up 3 bases and J gave up 0 bases, with 8 bases separating them.